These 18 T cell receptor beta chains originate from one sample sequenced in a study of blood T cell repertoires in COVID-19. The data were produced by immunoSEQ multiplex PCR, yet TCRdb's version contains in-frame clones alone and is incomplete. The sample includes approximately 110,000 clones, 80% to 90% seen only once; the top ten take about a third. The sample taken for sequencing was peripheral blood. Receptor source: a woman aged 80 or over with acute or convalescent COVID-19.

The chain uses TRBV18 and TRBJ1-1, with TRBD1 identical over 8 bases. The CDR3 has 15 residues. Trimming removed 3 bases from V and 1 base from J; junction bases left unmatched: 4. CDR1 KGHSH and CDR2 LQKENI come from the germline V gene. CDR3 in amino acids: CASSPLTGGNTEAFF. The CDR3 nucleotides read TGTGCCAGCTCACCCTTAACAGGGGGGAACACTGAAGCTTTCTTT. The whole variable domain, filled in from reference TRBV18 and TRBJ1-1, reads NAGVMQNPRHLVRRRGQEARLRCSPMKGHSHVYWYRQLPEEGLKFMVYLQKENIIDESGMPKERFSAEFPKEGPSILRIQQVVRGDSAAYFCASSPLTGGNTEAFFGQGTRLTVV.

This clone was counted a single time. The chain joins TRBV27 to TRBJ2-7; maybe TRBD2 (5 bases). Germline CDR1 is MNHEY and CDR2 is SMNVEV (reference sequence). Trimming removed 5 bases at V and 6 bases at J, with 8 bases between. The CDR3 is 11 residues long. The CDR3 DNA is TGTGCCAGCAGTGAGGGTTTCGAGCAGTACTTC. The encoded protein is CASSEGFEQYF.

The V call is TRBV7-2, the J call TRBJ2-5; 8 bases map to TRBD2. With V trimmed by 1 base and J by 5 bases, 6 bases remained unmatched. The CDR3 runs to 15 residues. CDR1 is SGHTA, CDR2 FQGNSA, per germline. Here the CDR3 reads CASSLEAGGGETQYF. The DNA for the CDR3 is TGTGCCAGCAGCTTAGAGGCGGGGGGCGGGGAGACCCAGTACTTC.

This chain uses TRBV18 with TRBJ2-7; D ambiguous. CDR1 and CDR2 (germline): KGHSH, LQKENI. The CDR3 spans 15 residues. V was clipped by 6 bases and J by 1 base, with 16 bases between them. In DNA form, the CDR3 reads TGTGCCAGCTCCCCATCTGGCCAGGTTTCCTACGAGCAGTACTTC. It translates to CASSPSGQVSYEQYF.

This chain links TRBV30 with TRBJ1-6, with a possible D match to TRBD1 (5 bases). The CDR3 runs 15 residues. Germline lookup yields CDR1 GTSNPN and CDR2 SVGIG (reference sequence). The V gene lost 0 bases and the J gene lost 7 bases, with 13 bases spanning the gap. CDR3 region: CAWSVGGVRNSPLHF. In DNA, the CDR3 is TGTGCCTGGAGTGTGGGGGGGGTAAGGAATTCACCCCTCCACTTT.

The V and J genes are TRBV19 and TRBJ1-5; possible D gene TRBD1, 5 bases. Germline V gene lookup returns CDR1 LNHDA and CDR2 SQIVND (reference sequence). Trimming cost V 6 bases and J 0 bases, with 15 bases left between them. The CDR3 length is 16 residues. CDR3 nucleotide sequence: TGTGCCAGTAGCCCCCGGCAGGGCCCTAGCAATCAGCCCCAGCATTTT. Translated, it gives CASSPRQGPSNQPQHF.

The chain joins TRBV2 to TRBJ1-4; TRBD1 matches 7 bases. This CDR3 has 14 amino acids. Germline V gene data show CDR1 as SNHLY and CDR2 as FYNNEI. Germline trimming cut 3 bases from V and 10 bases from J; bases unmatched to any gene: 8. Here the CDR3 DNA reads TGTGCCAGCAGTGACCTATCAGGGGGTGGAAAACTGTTTTTT. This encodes CASSDLSGGGKLFF.

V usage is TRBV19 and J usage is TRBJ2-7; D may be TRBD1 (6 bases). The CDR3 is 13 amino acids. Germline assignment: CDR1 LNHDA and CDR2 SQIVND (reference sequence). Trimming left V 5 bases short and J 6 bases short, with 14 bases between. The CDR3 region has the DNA TGTGCCAGTAGTGAGTTGACAGGAACCGAGCAGTACTTC. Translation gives CASSELTGTEQYF.

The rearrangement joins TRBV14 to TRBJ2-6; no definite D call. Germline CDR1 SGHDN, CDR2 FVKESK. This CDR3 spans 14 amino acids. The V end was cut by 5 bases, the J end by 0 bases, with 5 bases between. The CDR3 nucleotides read TGTGCCAGCAGCTCAAACTCTGGGGCCAACGTCCTGACTTTC. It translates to CASSSNSGANVLTF. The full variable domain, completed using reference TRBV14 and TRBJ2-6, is EAGVTQFPSHSVIEKGQTVTLRCDPISGHDNLYWYRRVMGKEIKFLLHFVKESKQDESGMPNNRFLAERTGGTYSTLKVQPAELEDSGVYFCASSSNSGANVLTFGAGSRLTVL.

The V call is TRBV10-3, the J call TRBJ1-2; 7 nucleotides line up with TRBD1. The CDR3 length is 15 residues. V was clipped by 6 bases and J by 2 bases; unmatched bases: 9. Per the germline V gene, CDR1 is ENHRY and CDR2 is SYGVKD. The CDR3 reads CAIRRTGAENYGYTF. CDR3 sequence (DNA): TGTGCCATCAGAAGAACAGGGGCGGAAAACTATGGCTACACCTTC.

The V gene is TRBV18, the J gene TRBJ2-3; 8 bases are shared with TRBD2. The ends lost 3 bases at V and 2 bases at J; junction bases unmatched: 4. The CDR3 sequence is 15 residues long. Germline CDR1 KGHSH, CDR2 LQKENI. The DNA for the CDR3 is TGTGCCAGCTCACCGAGCGGGGGTATCACAGATACGCAGTATTTT. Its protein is CASSPSGGITDTQYF.

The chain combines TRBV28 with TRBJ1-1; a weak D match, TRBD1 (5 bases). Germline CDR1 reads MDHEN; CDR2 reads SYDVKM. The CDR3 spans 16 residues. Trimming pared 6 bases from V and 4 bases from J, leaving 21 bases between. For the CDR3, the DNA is TGTGCCAGCAGCCTAACCCGAGACAGAGAACCCACTGAAGCTTTCTTT. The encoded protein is CASSLTRDREPTEAFF.

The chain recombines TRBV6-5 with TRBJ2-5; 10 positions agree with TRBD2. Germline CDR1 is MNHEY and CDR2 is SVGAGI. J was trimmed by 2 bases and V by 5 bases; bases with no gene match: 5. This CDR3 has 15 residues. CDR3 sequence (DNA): TGTGCCAGCAGTAAACTAGCGGGGCTACAAGAGACCCAGTACTTC. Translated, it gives CASSKLAGLQETQYF.

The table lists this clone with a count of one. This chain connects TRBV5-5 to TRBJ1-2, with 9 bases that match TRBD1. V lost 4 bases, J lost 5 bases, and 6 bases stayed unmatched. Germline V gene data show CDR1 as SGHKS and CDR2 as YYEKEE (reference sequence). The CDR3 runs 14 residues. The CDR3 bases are TGTGCCAGCAGCAGACCGGGACAGGGTTATGGCTACACCTTC. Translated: CASSRPGQGYGYTF.

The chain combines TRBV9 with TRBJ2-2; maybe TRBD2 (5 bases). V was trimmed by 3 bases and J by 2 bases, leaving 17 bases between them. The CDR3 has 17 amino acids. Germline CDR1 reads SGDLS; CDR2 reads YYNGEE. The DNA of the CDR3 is TGTGCCAGCAGCGAGACGCCTTCCGGGGAAAACACCGGGGAGCTGTTTTTT. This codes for CASSETPSGENTGELFF. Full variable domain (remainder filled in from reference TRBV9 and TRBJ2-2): DSGVTQTPKHLITATGQRVTLRCSPRSGDLSVYWYQQSLDQGLQFLIQYYNGEERAKGNILERFSAQQFPDLHSELNLSSLELGDSALYFCASSETPSGENTGELFFGEGSRLTVL.

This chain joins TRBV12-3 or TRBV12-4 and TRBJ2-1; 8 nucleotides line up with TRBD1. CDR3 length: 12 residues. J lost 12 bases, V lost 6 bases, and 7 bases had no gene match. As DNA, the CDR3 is TGTGCCAGCAGACTAGGGACAGGCGGGCAGTTCTTC. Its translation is CASRLGTGGQFF.

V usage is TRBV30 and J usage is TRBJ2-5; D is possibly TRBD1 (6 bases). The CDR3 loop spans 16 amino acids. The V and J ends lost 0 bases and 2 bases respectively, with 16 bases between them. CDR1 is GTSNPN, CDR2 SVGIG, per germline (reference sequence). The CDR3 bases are TGTGCCTGGAGTGTAGGGACCGGACAGACACAAGAGACCCAGTACTTC. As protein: CAWSVGTGQTQETQYF.

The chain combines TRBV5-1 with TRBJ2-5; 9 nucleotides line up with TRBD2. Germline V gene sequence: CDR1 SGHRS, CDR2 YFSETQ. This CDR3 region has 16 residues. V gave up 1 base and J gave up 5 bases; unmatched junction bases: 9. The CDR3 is CASSLWGGGADETQYF. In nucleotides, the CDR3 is TGCGCCAGCAGCTTGTGGGGCGGGGGGGCCGATGAGACCCAGTACTTC.